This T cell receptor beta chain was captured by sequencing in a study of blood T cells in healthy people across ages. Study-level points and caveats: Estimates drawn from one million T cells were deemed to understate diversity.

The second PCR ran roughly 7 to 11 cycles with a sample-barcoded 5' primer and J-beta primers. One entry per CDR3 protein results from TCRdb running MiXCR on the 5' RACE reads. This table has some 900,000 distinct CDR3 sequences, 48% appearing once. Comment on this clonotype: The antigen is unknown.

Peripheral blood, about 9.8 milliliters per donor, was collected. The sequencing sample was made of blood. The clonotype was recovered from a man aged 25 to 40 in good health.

For the CDR3, the DNA is TGTGCCAGCAGTGACCAGAGTAAGGGGACCCAGTACTTC. This encodes CASSDQSKGTQYF. The genes are TRBV6-1 and TRBJ2-7, with D hard to call. The closer fit of TRBJ2-5 to the DNA end suggests the J call may be wrong. The CDR3 runs to 13 residues. Per germline, CDR1 MNHNS and CDR2 SASEGT.